The TCR beta chain under discussion was sequenced for a study of blood T cell repertoires in COVID-19. About the study: The analysed material was cDNA or gDNA that came from T cells, B-cell-depleted T cells, or PBMCs.

This CDR3 region has 15 residues. Trimming cost V 1 base and J 2 bases; bases outside gene matches: 2. Germline assignment: CDR1 SGHTA and CDR2 FQGNSA. Clones were read by immunoSEQ multiplex PCR, and TCRdb kept only the in-frame ones, dropping some. The data show hundreds of thousands of clones, around 85% seen once. The receptor was isolated from a woman aged 45-65 years in a cohort exposed to, infected with or recovered from COVID-19 (not recorded which). The V call is TRBV7-2, the J call TRBJ2-1; 7 bases fit TRBD1. Sequencing was done on a sample of PBMCs or T cells enriched from blood (not recorded which). DNA of the CDR3: TGTGCCAGCAGCTTAGGGCAGGGGGCCTACAATGAGCAGTTCTTC. This translates into CASSLGQGAYNEQFF.